This T cell receptor (beta chain) was profiled in a study of T cell clonality in common variable immunodeficiency. Notes on the study in general: Shared TCRbeta clones were fewer between CVID subjects than controls. CVID subjects had higher TCRbeta clonality than healthy controls, most marked in about a third.

Data came from immunoSEQ multiplex PCR; TCRdb stores just in-frame clones and leaves some out. The table lists about 35,000 clones, with no singletons. This clone showed up many times. Its antigen is still unknown. Read data end 3 residues before the CDR3 end; the end is taken from the germline J gene. After removal of 6 bases from V and 6 bases from J, the junction contained 8 bases not matched to a gene. Germline CDR1 is SGHKS and CDR2 is YYEKEE (reference sequence). CDR3 length: 15 amino acids. The chain has TRBV5-5 and TRBJ2-2; 10 nucleotides agree with TRBD2. Sequenced input: peripheral blood mononuclear cells. The clonotype originates from a person aged 18-69 years in good health. CDR3 sequence: CASTLTSGFSGELFF. The part of the CDR3 DNA that was read is TGTGCCAGCACCCTGACTAGCGGGTTCTCCGGGGAG.